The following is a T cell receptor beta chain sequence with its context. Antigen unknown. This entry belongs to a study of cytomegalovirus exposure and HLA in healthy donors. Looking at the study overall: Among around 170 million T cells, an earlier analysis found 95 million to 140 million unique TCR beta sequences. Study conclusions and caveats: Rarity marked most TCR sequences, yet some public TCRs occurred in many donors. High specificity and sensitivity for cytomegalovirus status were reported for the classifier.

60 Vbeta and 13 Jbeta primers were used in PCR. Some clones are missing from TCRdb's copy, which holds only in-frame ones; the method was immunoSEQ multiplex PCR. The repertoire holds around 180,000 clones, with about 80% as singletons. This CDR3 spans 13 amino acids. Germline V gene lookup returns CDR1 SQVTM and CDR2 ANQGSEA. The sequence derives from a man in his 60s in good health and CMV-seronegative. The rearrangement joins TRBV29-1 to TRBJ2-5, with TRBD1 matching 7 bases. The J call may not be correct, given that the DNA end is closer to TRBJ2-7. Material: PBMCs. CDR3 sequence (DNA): TGCAGCGTAATCGACAGGGAAGCCTACGAGCAGTACTTC. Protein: CSVIDREAYEQYF.